This TCR beta chain appears in the sequencing data of a study of T-cell memory formation after mild COVID-19. Turning to the study itself: The two donors had largely donor-specific TCR clusters. Regarding the study as a whole: Among CD4+ contracting clones, most were CM and EM, and CD8+ ones EMRA.

CDR3 length: 13 residues. In germline, CDR1 is SGHRS, CDR2 YFSETQ. V lost 9 bases to trimming and J lost 6 bases; unmatched junction nucleotides: 8. The authors produced TCR alpha and TCR beta cDNA libraries with sample barcodes and UMIs by 5'RACE using constant-segment primers. Each CDR3 protein is one row after TCRdb ran MiXCR on the 5' RACE reads. Of hundreds of thousands of distinct CDR3 sequences detected, 18% appear once; the ten largest clones hold about 12%. A remark on this clonotype: Antigen unknown.

The chain carries TRBV5-1 and TRBJ1-4; 7 positions match TRBD1. The sample taken for sequencing was PBMCs or a T cell subset sorted from them (not recorded which). The TCR originated in an adult woman who had mild COVID-19 (a few samples of this study predate the infection). Cell type and time point are not known. The CDR3 protein is CATRDSEDEKLFF. Here the CDR3 DNA reads TGCGCCACCCGGGACAGCGAGGATGAAAAACTGTTTTTT.